This TCR beta chain was identified in a study of blood T cell repertoires in COVID-19. Germline CDR1 reads LGHNA; CDR2 reads YSLEER. V was cut by 3 bases and J by 1 base, with 14 bases left in between. The CDR3 has 16 residues. TCRdb keeps only in-frame clones here, not all; method: immunoSEQ multiplex PCR. The table has 150,000 or so clones, 75% to 85% seen once; the top ten hold more than 7.5%. The sequence was collected from a woman in her forties or fifties with acute or convalescent COVID-19. V usage is TRBV4-3 and J usage is TRBJ2-3; maybe TRBD2 (6 bases). Material: peripheral blood. Written as DNA, the CDR3 is TGCGCCAGCAGCCATCAACTGGGGGAGGGCACAGATACGCAGTATTTT. Its translation: CASSHQLGEGTDTQYF.